The T cell receptor (beta chain) described here comes from a study of T-cell memory formation after mild COVID-19. About the study: Most TCR clusters belonged to a single donor. Study results and limitations: Contracting clones localized mainly to CM and EM when CD4+ and mainly to EMRA when CD8+.

With regard to this clonotype: Its antigen remains unknown.

The 5'RACE method, run with constant-segment primers, produced TCR alpha and TCR beta cDNA libraries (carrying sample barcodes and UMIs). TCRdb redid the calling of the 5' RACE reads with MiXCR, one entry per CDR3 protein. The sample yields around 340,000 distinct CDR3 sequences, approximately 15% seen once. The CDR3 length is 11 residues. Germline-derived CDR1 and CDR2 are ENHRY and SYGVKD. Trimming took off 4 bases at V and 5 bases at J, with 6 bases between the two ends. This chain connects TRBV10-3 to TRBJ2-7; D unresolved. Material: PBMCs or a T cell subset sorted from them (not recorded which). This clonotype was sampled from a man younger than 30 who had mild COVID-19 (a few samples of this study predate the infection). Cell type and time point are not known. The CDR3 DNA is TGTGCCATCAGTGGGAAGGACGAGCAGTACTTC. It translates to CAISGKDEQYF.